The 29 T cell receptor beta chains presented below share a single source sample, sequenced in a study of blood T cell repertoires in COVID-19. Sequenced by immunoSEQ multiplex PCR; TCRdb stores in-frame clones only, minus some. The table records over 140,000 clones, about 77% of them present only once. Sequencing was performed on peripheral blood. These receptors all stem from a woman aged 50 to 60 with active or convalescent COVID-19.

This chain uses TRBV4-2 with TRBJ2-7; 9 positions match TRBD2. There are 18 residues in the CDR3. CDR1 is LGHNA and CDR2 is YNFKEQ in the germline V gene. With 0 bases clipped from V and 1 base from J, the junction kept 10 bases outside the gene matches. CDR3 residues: CASSQDYHGAGGSYEQYF. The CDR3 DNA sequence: TGTGCCAGCAGCCAAGATTATCACGGAGCGGGAGGATCCTACGAGCAGTACTTC.

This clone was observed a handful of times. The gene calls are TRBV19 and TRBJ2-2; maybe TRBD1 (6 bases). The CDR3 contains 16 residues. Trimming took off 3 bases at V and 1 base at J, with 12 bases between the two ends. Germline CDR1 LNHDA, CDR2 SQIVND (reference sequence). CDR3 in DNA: TGTGCCAGTAGTATCGACACAGGGATGAACACCGGGGAGCTGTTTTTT. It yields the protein CASSIDTGMNTGELFF.

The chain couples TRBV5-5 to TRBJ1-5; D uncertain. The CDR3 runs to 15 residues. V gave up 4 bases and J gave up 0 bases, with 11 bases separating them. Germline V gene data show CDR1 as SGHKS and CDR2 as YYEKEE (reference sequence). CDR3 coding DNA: TGTGCCAGCAGCGGAGGGCTGAGTAGCAATCAGCCCCAGCATTTT. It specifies CASSGGLSSNQPQHF.

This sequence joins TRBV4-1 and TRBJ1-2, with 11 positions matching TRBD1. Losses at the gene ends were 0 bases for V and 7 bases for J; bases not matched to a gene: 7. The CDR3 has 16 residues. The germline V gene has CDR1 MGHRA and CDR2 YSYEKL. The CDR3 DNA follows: TGCGCCAGCAGCCAAGAAGGGACAGGGGGTGCGGGTGGCTACACCTTC. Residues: CASSQEGTGGAGGYTF.

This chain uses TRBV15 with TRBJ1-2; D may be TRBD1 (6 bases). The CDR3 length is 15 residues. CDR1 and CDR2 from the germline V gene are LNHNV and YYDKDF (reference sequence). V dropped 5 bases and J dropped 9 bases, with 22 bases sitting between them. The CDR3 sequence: CATSGTQGFLYSYTF. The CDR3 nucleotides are TGTGCCACCAGCGGAACCCAGGGGTTCCTATATAGCTACACCTTC.

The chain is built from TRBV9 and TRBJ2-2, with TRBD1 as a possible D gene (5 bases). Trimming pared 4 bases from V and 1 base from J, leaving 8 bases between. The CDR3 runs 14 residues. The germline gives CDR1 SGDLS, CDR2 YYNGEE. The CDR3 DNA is TGTGCCAGCAGCTTACAGGTGAACACCGGGGAGCTGTTTTTT. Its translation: CASSLQVNTGELFF. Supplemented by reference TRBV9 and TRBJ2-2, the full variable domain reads DSGVTQTPKHLITATGQRVTLRCSPRSGDLSVYWYQQSLDQGLQFLIQYYNGEERAKGNILERFSAQQFPDLHSELNLSSLELGDSALYFCASSLQVNTGELFFGEGSRLTVL.

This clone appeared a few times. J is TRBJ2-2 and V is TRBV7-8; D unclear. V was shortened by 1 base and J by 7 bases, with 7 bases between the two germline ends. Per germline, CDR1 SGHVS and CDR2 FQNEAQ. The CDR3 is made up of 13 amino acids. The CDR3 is CASSLVRIGELFF. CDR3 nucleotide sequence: TGTGCCAGCAGCTTAGTGAGGATCGGGGAGCTGTTTTTT.

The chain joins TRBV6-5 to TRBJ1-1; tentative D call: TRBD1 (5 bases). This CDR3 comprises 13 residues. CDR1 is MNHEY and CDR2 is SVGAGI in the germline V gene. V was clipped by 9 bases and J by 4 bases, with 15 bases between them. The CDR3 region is CASSTMGPTEAFF. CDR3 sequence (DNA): TGTGCCAGTTCCACCATGGGGCCCACTGAAGCTTTCTTT.

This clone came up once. CDR3 nucleotides: TGTGCTAGTGGTGCCAGGGGGGTAGATTCACCCCTCCACTTT. This translates into CASGARGVDSPLHF. This chain joins TRBV12-5 and TRBJ1-6; 7 bases are a match to TRBD1. CDR1 and CDR2 from the germline V gene are LGHNT and FRNRAP. J gave up 8 bases and V 5 bases, and 6 bases lay outside the gene matches. CDR3 length: 14 residues. The full variable domain, its missing parts supplied by reference TRBV12-5 and TRBJ1-6, is DARVTQTPRHKVTEMGQEVTMRCQPILGHNTVFWYRQTMMQGLELLAYFRNRAPLDDSGMPKDRFSAEMPDATLATLKIQPSEPRDSAVYFCASGARGVDSPLHFGNGTRLTVT.

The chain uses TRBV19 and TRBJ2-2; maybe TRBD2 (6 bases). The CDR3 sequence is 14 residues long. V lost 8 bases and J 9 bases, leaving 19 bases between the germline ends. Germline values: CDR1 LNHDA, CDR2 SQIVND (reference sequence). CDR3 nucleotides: TGTGCCAGTCGAGAGGGAGGCCGGGGGAGGGAGCTGTTTTTT. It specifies CASREGGRGRELFF.

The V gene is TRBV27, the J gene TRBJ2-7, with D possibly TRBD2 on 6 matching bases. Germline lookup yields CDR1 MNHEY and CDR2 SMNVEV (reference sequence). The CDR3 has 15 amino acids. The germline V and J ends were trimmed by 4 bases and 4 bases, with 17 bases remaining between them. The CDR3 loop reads CASSSLAGGIYEQYF. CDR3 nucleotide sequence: TGTGCCAGCAGTTCCCTAGCTGGGGGGATATACGAGCAGTACTTC.

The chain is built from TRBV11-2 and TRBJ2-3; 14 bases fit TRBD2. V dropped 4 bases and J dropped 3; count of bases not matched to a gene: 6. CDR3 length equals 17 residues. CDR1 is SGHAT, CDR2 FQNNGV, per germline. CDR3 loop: CASSSTGTSGRTDTQYF. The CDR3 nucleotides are TGTGCCAGCAGCTCAACCGGGACTAGCGGGAGAACAGATACGCAGTATTTT.

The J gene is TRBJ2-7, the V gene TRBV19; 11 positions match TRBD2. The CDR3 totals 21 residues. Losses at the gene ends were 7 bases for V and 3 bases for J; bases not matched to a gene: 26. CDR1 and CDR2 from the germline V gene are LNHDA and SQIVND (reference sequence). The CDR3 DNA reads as TGTGCCAGTACGGCCCGGGCCCCATCGCCTAGCGGGGGGCCCACCCTCTACGAGCAGTACTTC. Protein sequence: CASTARAPSPSGGPTLYEQYF.

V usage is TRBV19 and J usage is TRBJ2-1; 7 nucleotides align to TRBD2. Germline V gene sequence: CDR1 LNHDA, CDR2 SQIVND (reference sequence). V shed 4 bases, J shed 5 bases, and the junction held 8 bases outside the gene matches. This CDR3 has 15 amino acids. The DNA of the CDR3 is TGTGCCAGTAGTAGGGCGAGCGGGGCCAACAATGAGCAGTTCTTC. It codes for CASSRASGANNEQFF. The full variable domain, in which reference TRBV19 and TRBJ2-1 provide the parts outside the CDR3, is DGGITQSPKYLFRKEGQNVTLSCEQNLNHDAMYWYRQDPGQGLRLIYYSQIVNDFQKGDIAEGYSVSREKKESFPLTVTSAQKNPTAFYLCASSRASGANNEQFFGPGTRLTVL.

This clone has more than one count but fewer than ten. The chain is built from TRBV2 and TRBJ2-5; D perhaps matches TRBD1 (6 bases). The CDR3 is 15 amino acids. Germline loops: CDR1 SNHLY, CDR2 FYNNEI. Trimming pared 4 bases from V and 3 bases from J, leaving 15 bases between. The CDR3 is CASSAQGTKKETQYF. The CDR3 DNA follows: TGTGCCAGCAGTGCCCAGGGGACCAAAAAAGAGACCCAGTACTTC. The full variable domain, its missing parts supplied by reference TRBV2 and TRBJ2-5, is EPEVTQTPSHQVTQMGQEVILRCVPISNHLYFYWYRQILGQKVEFLVSFYNNEISEKSEIFDDQFSVERPDGSNFTLKIRSTKLEDSAMYFCASSAQGTKKETQYFGPGTRLLVL.

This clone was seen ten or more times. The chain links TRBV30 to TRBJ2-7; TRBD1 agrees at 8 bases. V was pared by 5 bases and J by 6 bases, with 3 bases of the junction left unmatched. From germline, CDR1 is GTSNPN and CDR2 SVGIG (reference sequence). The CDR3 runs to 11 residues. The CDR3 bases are TGTGCCTGGCGGACAGGGCTCGAGCAGTACTTC. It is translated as CAWRTGLEQYF.

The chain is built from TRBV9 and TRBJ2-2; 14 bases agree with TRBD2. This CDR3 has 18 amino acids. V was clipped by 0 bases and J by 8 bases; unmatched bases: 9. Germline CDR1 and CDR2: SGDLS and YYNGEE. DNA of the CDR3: TGTGCCAGCAGCGTAGGGGGCGGGACTAGCGGGAGTCCTGGGGAGCTGTTTTTT. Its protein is CASSVGGGTSGSPGELFF.

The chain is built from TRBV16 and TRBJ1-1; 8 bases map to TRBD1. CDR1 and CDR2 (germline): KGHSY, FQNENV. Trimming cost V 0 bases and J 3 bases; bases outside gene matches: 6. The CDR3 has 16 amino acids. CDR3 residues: CASSQSDRDRDTEAFF. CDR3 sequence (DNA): TGTGCCAGCAGCCAATCGGACAGGGATCGGGACACTGAAGCTTTCTTT.

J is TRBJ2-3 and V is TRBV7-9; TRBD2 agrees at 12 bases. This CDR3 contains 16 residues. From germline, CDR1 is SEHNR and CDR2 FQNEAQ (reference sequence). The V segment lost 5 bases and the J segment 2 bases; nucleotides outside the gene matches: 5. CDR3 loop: CASSTGTSGYTDTQYF. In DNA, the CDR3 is TGTGCCAGCAGCACCGGGACTAGCGGGTACACAGATACGCAGTATTTT.

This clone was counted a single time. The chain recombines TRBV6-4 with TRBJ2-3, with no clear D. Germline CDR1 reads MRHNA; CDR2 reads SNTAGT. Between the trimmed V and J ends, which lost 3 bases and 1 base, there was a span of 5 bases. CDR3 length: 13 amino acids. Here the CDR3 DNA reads TGTGCCAGCAGTGAATCGGGCACAGATACGCAGTATTTT. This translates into CASSESGTDTQYF.

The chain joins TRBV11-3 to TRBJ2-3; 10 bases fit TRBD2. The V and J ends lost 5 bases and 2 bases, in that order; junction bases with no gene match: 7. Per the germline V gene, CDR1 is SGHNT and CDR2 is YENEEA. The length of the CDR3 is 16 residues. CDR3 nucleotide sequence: TGTGCCAGCAGCCCCGGGACTAGCGCTTTCACAGATACGCAGTATTTT. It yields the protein CASSPGTSAFTDTQYF.

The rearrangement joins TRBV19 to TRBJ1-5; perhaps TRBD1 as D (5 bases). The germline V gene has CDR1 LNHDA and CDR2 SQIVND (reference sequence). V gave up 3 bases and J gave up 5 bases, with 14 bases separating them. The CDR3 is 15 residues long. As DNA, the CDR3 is TGTGCCAGTAGTATCGATTGGGGGGTGGATCAGCCCCAGCATTTT. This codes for CASSIDWGVDQPQHF.

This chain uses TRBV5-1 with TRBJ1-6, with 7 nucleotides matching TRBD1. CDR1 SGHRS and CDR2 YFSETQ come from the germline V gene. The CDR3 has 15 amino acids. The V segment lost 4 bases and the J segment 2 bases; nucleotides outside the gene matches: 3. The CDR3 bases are TGCGCCAGCAGCGTAGGGACAGCCTATAATTCACCCCTCCACTTT. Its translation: CASSVGTAYNSPLHF.

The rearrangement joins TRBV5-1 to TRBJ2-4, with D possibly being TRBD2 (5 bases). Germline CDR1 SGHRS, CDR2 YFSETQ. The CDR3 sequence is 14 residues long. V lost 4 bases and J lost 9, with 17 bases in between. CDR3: CASSPTGTRGIQYF. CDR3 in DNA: TGCGCCAGCAGCCCCACCGGAACCCGGGGCATTCAGTACTTC.

The CDR3 is CATSVGGTGANVLTF. In nucleotides, the CDR3 is TGTGCCACCAGTGTAGGAGGGACTGGGGCCAACGTCCTGACTTTC. This sequence joins TRBV24-1 and TRBJ2-6, with a weak D call TRBD2 (6 bases). Trimming left V 5 bases short and J 2 bases short, with 9 bases between. From germline, CDR1 is KGHDR and CDR2 SFDVKD. This CDR3 is built from 15 residues.

The CDR3 loop reads CASSDGGGAREQFF. CDR3 bases: TGTGCCAGCAGTGATGGCGGGGGGGCCCGCGAGCAGTTCTTC. The chain is built from TRBV25-1 and TRBJ2-1; TRBD2 agrees at 9 bases. Per the germline V gene, CDR1 is MGHDK and CDR2 is SYGVNS. The CDR3 runs to 14 residues. The trim removed 3 bases at V and 10 bases at J, leaving 7 bases unmatched.

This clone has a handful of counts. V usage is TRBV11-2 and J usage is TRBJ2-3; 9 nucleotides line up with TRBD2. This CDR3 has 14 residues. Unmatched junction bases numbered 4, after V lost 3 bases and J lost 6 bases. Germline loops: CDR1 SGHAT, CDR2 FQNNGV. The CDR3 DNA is TGTGCCAGCAGCTTGGCTAGCGGGGTTGATACGCAGTATTTT. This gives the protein CASSLASGVDTQYF.

CDR3 sequence: CASSQLIAGVGEQYF. CDR3 nucleotide sequence: TGTGCCAGCAGCCAATTGATCGCGGGAGTAGGGGAGCAGTACTTC. The chain links TRBV7-9 to TRBJ2-7; 7 bases line up with TRBD2. Germline CDR1 is SEHNR and CDR2 is FQNEAQ (reference sequence). This CDR3 spans 15 amino acids. Unmatched junction bases numbered 14, after V lost 5 bases and J lost 7 bases. Using reference TRBV7-9 and TRBJ2-7 for the parts outside the CDR3, the full variable domain is DTGVSQNPRHKITKRGQNVTFRCDPISEHNRLYWYRQTLGQGPEFLTYFQNEAQLEKSRLLSDRFSAERPKGSFSTLEIQRTEQGDSAMYLCASSQLIAGVGEQYFGPGTRLTVT.

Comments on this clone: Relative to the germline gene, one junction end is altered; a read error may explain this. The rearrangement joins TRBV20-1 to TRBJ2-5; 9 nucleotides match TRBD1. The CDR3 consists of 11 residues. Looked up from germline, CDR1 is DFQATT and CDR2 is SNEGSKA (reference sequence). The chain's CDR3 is CSARTGAAQYF. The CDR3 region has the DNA TGCAGCGCTAGGACAGGGGCCGCACAGTACTTC.